This is a list of T cell receptor beta chains from one sample in a study of CD8+CD57+ T cells in acquired aplastic anemia. TCRdb reanalysed the reads using MiXCR and keeps one entry per CDR3 protein. The sample contains some 170,000 distinct CDR3 sequences, approximately 43% of which appear only once. The sample taken for sequencing was sorted CD4+, CD8+, or CD8+CD57+ T cells (not recorded which) from PBMCs. These TCRs come from a human donor in good health. Each CDR3 is given with its conserved first and last residue. The D gene is left open where the match is weak. Clone size appears in some rows only: once, few, many, or a class for an expanded clone.

V gene: TRBV5-5; D gene: .; clone size: many; J gene: TRBJ2-6; CDR3 protein: CASSFSGSGANVLTF; CDR3 DNA: TGTGCCAGCAGCTTTTCGGGGTCTGGGGCCAACGTCCTGACTTTC
V gene: TRBV19; D gene: TRBD1; clone size: .; J gene: TRBJ2-7; CDR3 protein: CASSPQGQGLYEQYF; CDR3 DNA: TGTGCCAGTAGTCCCCAGGGACAGGGCCTCTACGAGCAGTACTTC
V gene: TRBV6-1; D gene: TRBD1; clone size: few; J gene: TRBJ1-4; CDR3 protein: CANSKGQGWEKLFF; CDR3 DNA: TGTGCCAACAGTAAGGGACAGGGATGGGAAAAACTGTTTTTT
V gene: TRBV2; D gene: TRBD2; clone size: .; J gene: TRBJ2-5; CDR3 protein: CASSEVRAGGPETQYF; CDR3 DNA: TGTGCCAGCAGTGAAGTAAGAGCGGGGGGGCCTGAGACCCAGTACTTC
V gene: TRBV28; D gene: .; clone size: .; J gene: TRBJ1-4; CDR3 protein: CASSLAGDEKLFF; CDR3 DNA: TGTGCCAGCAGTTTAGCTGGGGATGAAAAACTGTTTTTT
V gene: TRBV7-9; D gene: TRBD1; clone size: .; J gene: TRBJ2-7; CDR3 protein: CASSLTGQGPYEQYF; CDR3 DNA: TGTGCCAGCAGCTTGACGGGACAGGGACCCTACGAGCAGTACTTC
V gene: TRBV24-1; D gene: TRBD2; clone size: many; J gene: TRBJ2-1; CDR3 protein: CATRTSGPSYNEQFF; CDR3 DNA: TGTGCCACCCGGACTAGCGGCCCTTCCTACAATGAGCAGTTCTTC
V gene: TRBV30; D gene: TRBD1; clone size: few; J gene: TRBJ1-6; CDR3 protein: CAWSVQGDSSPYNSPLHF; CDR3 DNA: TGTGCCTGGAGTGTTCAGGGGGACAGCAGTCCCTATAATTCACCCCTCCACTTT
V gene: TRBV9; D gene: .; clone size: many; J gene: TRBJ2-3; CDR3 protein: CASSPNQPIEPRDTQYF; CDR3 DNA: TGTGCCAGCAGCCCCAACCAGCCCATAGAACCCAGAGATACGCAGTATTTT
V gene: TRBV5-1; D gene: .; clone size: many; J gene: TRBJ2-6; CDR3 protein: CASSLGSSGANVLTF; CDR3 DNA: TGCGCCAGCAGCTTAGGGAGCTCTGGGGCCAACGTCCTGACTTTC
V gene: TRBV29-1; D gene: .; clone size: .; J gene: TRBJ1-1; CDR3 protein: CSVLTDNTEAFF; CDR3 DNA: TGCAGCGTTCTTACAGATAACACTGAAGCTTTCTTT
V gene: TRBV10-3; D gene: TRBD2; clone size: many; J gene: TRBJ2-7; CDR3 protein: CAIRGSGRVYEQYF; CDR3 DNA: TGTGCCATCAGGGGGAGCGGGAGAGTGTACGAGCAGTACTTC
V gene: TRBV20-1; D gene: .; clone size: many; J gene: TRBJ1-1; CDR3 protein: CSASVPEAFF; CDR3 DNA: TGCAGTGCCAGCGTCCCGGAAGCTTTCTTT
V gene: TRBV9; D gene: TRBD1; clone size: .; J gene: TRBJ1-2; CDR3 protein: CARAGTGLGYTF; CDR3 DNA: TGTGCTAGAGCCGGGACAGGACTCGGCTACACCTTC
V gene: TRBV6-6; D gene: TRBD1; clone size: many; J gene: TRBJ2-5; CDR3 protein: CASRQGIRETQYF; CDR3 DNA: TGTGCCAGCAGACAGGGGATCCGAGAGACCCAGTACTTC
V gene: TRBV3-1; D gene: .; clone size: .; J gene: TRBJ2-3; CDR3 protein: CASSQRTDISDTQYF; CDR3 DNA: TGTGCCAGCAGCCAAAGGACGGATATCTCAGATACGCAGTATTTT
V gene: TRBV5-1; D gene: .; clone size: many; J gene: TRBJ1-5; CDR3 protein: CASSFRPLSRGGNQPQHF; CDR3 DNA: TGCGCCAGCAGCTTCCGCCCTCTGAGTAGGGGAGGCAATCAGCCCCAGCATTTT
V gene: TRBV24-1; D gene: TRBD2; clone size: .; J gene: TRBJ2-5; CDR3 protein: CATSVAGGPVQTQYF; CDR3 DNA: TGTGCCACCAGTGTGGCGGGGGGGCCTGTACAGACCCAGTACTTC
V gene: TRBV29-1; D gene: .; clone size: .; J gene: TRBJ1-5; CDR3 protein: CSVGDSKFQPQHF; CDR3 DNA: TGCAGCGTAGGAGACAGCAAATTTCAGCCCCAGCATTTT
V gene: TRBV18; D gene: TRBD1; clone size: few; J gene: TRBJ1-1; CDR3 protein: CASSPGRDRYTEAFF; CDR3 DNA: TGTGCCAGCTCACCCGGCCGGGACAGGTACACTGAAGCTTTCTTT
V gene: TRBV29-1; D gene: .; clone size: .; J gene: TRBJ1-1; CDR3 protein: CSVEYGNRAVSEAFF; CDR3 DNA: TGCAGCGTTGAATATGGGAACAGGGCTGTGTCTGAAGCTTTCTTT
V gene: TRBV12-3/TRBV12-4; D gene: TRBD2; clone size: .; J gene: TRBJ2-3; CDR3 protein: CASRGGLAGGTDTQYF; CDR3 DNA: TGTGCCAGCAGGGGCGGACTAGCGGGAGGCACAGATACGCAGTATTTT
V gene: TRBV6-2/TRBV6-3; D gene: TRBD1; clone size: .; J gene: TRBJ1-2; CDR3 protein: CASSYHDRANYGYTF; CDR3 DNA: TGTGCCAGCAGTTACCACGACAGGGCTAACTATGGCTACACCTTC
V gene: TRBV9; D gene: TRBD2; clone size: .; J gene: TRBJ2-1; CDR3 protein: CASSVGLAGGYEQFF; CDR3 DNA: TGTGCCAGCAGCGTAGGACTAGCGGGAGGGTATGAGCAGTTCTTC
V gene: TRBV2; D gene: .; clone size: once; J gene: TRBJ1-6; CDR3 protein: CASSGLGVPPPLHF; CDR3 DNA: TGTGCCAGTAGTGGGTTGGGGGTGCCCCCGCCCCTCCACTTT
V gene: TRBV30; D gene: TRBD2; clone size: many; J gene: TRBJ2-7; CDR3 protein: CACAGLAHYEQYF; CDR3 DNA: TGTGCCTGCGCGGGACTAGCGCACTACGAGCAGTACTTC
V gene: TRBV14; D gene: .; clone size: many; J gene: TRBJ2-2; CDR3 protein: CASSPFGYTGELFF; CDR3 DNA: TGTGCCAGCAGCCCATTCGGGTACACCGGGGAGCTGTTTTTT
V gene: TRBV20-1; D gene: .; clone size: .; J gene: TRBJ1-2; CDR3 protein: CSAIPGLNADGYTF; CDR3 DNA: TGCAGTGCTATCCCGGGACTAAATGCGGATGGCTACACCTTC
V gene: TRBV5-6; D gene: .; clone size: .; J gene: TRBJ1-1; CDR3 protein: CASSLSGWNTEAFF; CDR3 DNA: TGTGCCAGCAGCTTGTCGGGGTGGAACACTGAAGCTTTCTTT
V gene: TRBV20-1; D gene: .; clone size: .; J gene: TRBJ1-5; CDR3 protein: CSARGHRLRF; CDR3 DNA: TGCAGTGCTAGAGGGCACAGGTTACGTTTT
V gene: TRBV5-6; D gene: TRBD1; clone size: .; J gene: TRBJ2-4; CDR3 protein: CASGLEAGGFIQYF; CDR3 DNA: TGTGCCAGCGGCTTGGAGGCAGGGGGCTTTATTCAGTACTTC
V gene: TRBV20-1; D gene: .; clone size: .; J gene: TRBJ2-7; CDR3 protein: CSARGLEGIYEQYF; CDR3 DNA: TGCAGTGCTAGGGGGCTAGAGGGGATCTACGAGCAGTACTTC
V gene: TRBV10-2; D gene: .; clone size: .; J gene: TRBJ1-2; CDR3 protein: CASSESQGLGGYTF; CDR3 DNA: TGCGCCAGCAGTGAGAGTCAGGGGCTGGGTGGCTACACCTTC
V gene: TRBV10-1; D gene: .; clone size: .; J gene: TRBJ2-3; CDR3 protein: CASKSGPRLEDTQYF; CDR3 DNA: TGCGCCAGCAAAAGTGGCCCCCGACTAGAAGATACGCAGTATTTT
V gene: TRBV20-1; D gene: .; clone size: .; J gene: TRBJ2-3; CDR3 protein: CSARGVGTDTQYF; CDR3 DNA: TGCAGTGCCAGGGGGGTAGGGACAGATACGCAGTATTTT
V gene: TRBV20-1; D gene: .; clone size: many; J gene: TRBJ1-5; CDR3 protein: CSARGATDQPQHF; CDR3 DNA: TGCAGTGCTAGAGGAGCCACCGATCAGCCCCAGCATTTT
V gene: TRBV3-1; D gene: TRBD1; clone size: .; J gene: TRBJ1-3; CDR3 protein: CASSQGTGFGNTIYF; CDR3 DNA: TGTGCCAGCAGCCAGGGGACAGGGTTCGGAAACACCATATATTTT
V gene: TRBV20-1; D gene: .; clone size: once; J gene: TRBJ1-1; CDR3 protein: CSARPTLLGEAFF; CDR3 DNA: TGCAGTGCACGACCGACCCTTTTGGGTGAAGCTTTCTTT
V gene: TRBV5-1; D gene: TRBD2; clone size: many; J gene: TRBJ2-1; CDR3 protein: CASSLLGLAGWNEQFF; CDR3 DNA: TGCGCCAGCAGCTTGTTGGGACTAGCGGGGTGGAATGAGCAGTTCTTC
V gene: TRBV29-1; D gene: TRBD1; clone size: .; J gene: TRBJ1-1; CDR3 protein: CSVQTGQGYAEAFF; CDR3 DNA: TGCAGCGTCCAAACCGGACAGGGGTACGCTGAAGCTTTCTTT
V gene: TRBV10-1; D gene: TRBD2; clone size: .; J gene: TRBJ2-1; CDR3 protein: CASSDTGGRETYNEQFF; CDR3 DNA: TGCGCCAGCAGTGACACGGGCGGGAGGGAAACTTACAATGAGCAGTTCTTC
V gene: TRBV2; D gene: .; clone size: .; J gene: TRBJ2-2; CDR3 protein: CASSEAALFPGELFF; CDR3 DNA: TGTGCCAGCAGTGAAGCGGCTCTATTTCCCGGGGAGCTGTTTTTT
V gene: TRBV7-7; D gene: TRBD1; clone size: .; J gene: TRBJ2-7; CDR3 protein: CASSWGQTYEQYF; CDR3 DNA: TGTGCTAGCAGCTGGGGACAGACCTACGAGCAGTACTTC
V gene: TRBV5-1; D gene: .; clone size: .; J gene: TRBJ1-2; CDR3 protein: CASSLAIGHGYTF; CDR3 DNA: TGCGCCAGCAGCTTGGCCATAGGGCATGGCTACACCTTC
V gene: TRBV4-3; D gene: .; clone size: .; J gene: TRBJ2-5; CDR3 protein: CARSPLRGFWETQYF; CDR3 DNA: TGCGCCAGGAGCCCCCTTAGGGGATTTTGGGAGACCCAGTACTTC
V gene: TRBV20-1; D gene: TRBD1; clone size: .; J gene: TRBJ1-6; CDR3 protein: CSARDRRATGDSPLHF; CDR3 DNA: TGCAGTGCTAGAGATCGCAGGGCGACAGGGGATTCACCCCTCCACTTT
V gene: TRBV19; D gene: TRBD1; clone size: .; J gene: TRBJ2-2; CDR3 protein: CASTDRVVAGELFF; CDR3 DNA: TGTGCCAGCACGGACAGGGTGGTCGCCGGGGAGCTGTTTTTT